Only one count was recorded for the clone carrying this T cell receptor beta chain. The V segment lost 2 bases and the J segment 3 bases; nucleotides outside the gene matches: 3. The CDR3 is 15 amino acids. Per the germline V gene, CDR1 is SGHAT and CDR2 is FQNNGV. The sample comes from a study of control samples from healthy donors and cancer patients. Generated by immunoSEQ multiplex PCR, the TCRdb table keeps only in-frame clones and is missing some. The sample holds about 94,000 clones, approximately 90% seen once. The sequencing sample was made of blood. This clonotype was sampled from a woman aged 18-29 years in good health. The chain employs TRBV11-2 and TRBJ2-4; the match to TRBD1 covers 8 bases. CDR3 sequence: CASSLLGQDKNIQYF. The CDR3 DNA is TGTGCCAGCAGCTTATTGGGACAGGACAAAAACATTCAGTACTTC.